Listed below are T cell receptor beta chains from one sample, sequenced in a study of shared clonotypes between healthy human individuals. Sequencing was performed with immunoSEQ multiplex PCR; in TCRdb, only in-frame clones are kept and a portion is missing. The sample holds some 2 million clones, approximately 94% seen once. What was sequenced was naive CD8+ T cells sorted from blood. Every receptor here comes from a man between 18 and 29 years old in good health. The CDR3 runs from the conserved cysteine through the conserved F or W. A D gene is named only where the DNA matches it firmly. Expanded clones are given a class, and other clones once, few, many or no size at all.

v_gene	d_gene	abundance	j_gene	CDR3aa	CDR3nt
TRBV4-1	TRBD2	-	TRBJ2-1	CASSQDQGREDNEQFF	TGCGCCAGCAGCCAAGATCAGGGGCGGGAGGACAATGAGCAGTTCTTC
TRBV19	-	-	TRBJ1-2	CASSPQGLGDGYTF	TGTGCCAGTAGCCCTCAGGGTTTGGGGGATGGCTACACCTTC
TRBV29-1	TRBD1	-	TRBJ1-2	CSVGTGESYGYTF	TGCAGCGTGGGAACAGGGGAGTCCTATGGCTACACCTTC
TRBV2	-	-	TRBJ2-7	CASRTADEQYF	TGTGCCAGCAGGACGGCTGACGAGCAGTACTTC
TRBV20-1	-	-	TRBJ2-1	CSARSYNEQFF	TGCAGTGCTCGCTCCTACAATGAGCAGTTCTTC
TRBV7-6	-	-	TRBJ1-2	CASSLGTGTAYGYTF	TGTGCCAGCAGCTTAGGGACTGGGACGGCCTATGGCTACACCTTC
TRBV28	TRBD1	-	TRBJ2-7	CASSFLGQGREQYF	TGTGCCAGCAGTTTCCTCGGACAGGGACGAGAGCAGTACTTC
TRBV10-1	-	-	TRBJ1-1	CASSDSDGTEAFF	TGCGCCAGCAGTGATTCCGACGGCACTGAAGCTTTCTTT
TRBV27	-	-	TRBJ1-6	CASRPGGGGGPLHF	TGTGCCAGCAGGCCGGGGGGGGGAGGAGGACCCCTCCACTTT
TRBV2	TRBD1	-	TRBJ1-5	CASLGQGDQPQHF	TGTGCCAGCTTAGGACAGGGGGATCAGCCCCAGCATTTT
TRBV7-8	-	-	TRBJ1-3	CASSLEVGFLSGNTIYF	TGTGCCAGCAGCTTAGAAGTGGGGTTTTTGTCTGGAAACACCATATATTTT
TRBV7-9	TRBD2	-	TRBJ2-3	CASSQSSGTTDTQYF	TGTGCCAGCAGCCAATCCAGCGGGACCACAGATACGCAGTATTTT
TRBV9	-	-	TRBJ1-2	CASSPQPGVVLNYGYTF	TGTGCCAGCAGCCCGCAACCCGGTGTGGTGCTTAACTATGGCTACACCTTC
TRBV6-6	TRBD1	-	TRBJ2-7	CASSANPGQGAYEQYF	TGTGCCAGCAGTGCGAACCCGGGACAGGGAGCCTACGAGCAGTACTTC
TRBV10-3	-	-	TRBJ2-5	CAIQRGLGETQYF	TGTGCCATCCAAAGGGGCTTAGGGGAGACCCAGTACTTC
TRBV4-1	TRBD2	-	TRBJ2-7	CASSQVTSGTYEQYF	TGCGCCAGCAGCCAAGTGACTAGCGGCACCTACGAGCAGTACTTC
TRBV10-3	-	-	TRBJ2-1	CAISEIYNEQFF	TGTGCCATCAGTGAAATCTACAATGAGCAGTTCTTC
TRBV5-6	-	-	TRBJ2-7	CASSSLDSRYYEQYF	TGTGCCAGCAGCTCCTTGGACAGCCGATACTACGAGCAGTACTTC
TRBV2	-	-	TRBJ2-7	CASSDGFGYEQYF	TGTGCCAGCAGTGACGGTTTCGGTTACGAGCAGTACTTC
TRBV10-1	-	-	TRBJ2-7	CASSAEGNPYEQYF	TGCGCCAGCAGTGCGGAGGGGAACCCCTACGAGCAGTACTTC
TRBV4-3	-	-	TRBJ2-6	CASSQEVSGVTGANVLTF	TGCGCCAGCAGCCAAGAGGTCTCAGGGGTAACTGGGGCCAACGTCCTGACTTTC
TRBV27	-	-	TRBJ1-1	CASSFFQGHTEAFF	TGTGCCAGCAGTTTTTTCCAGGGGCACACTGAAGCTTTCTTT
TRBV6-5	TRBD2	-	TRBJ2-2	CASTLGGGGGELFF	TGTGCCAGCACTCTCGGGGGGGGCGGCGGGGAGCTGTTTTTT
TRBV6-1	TRBD1	-	TRBJ2-7	CASSEGTGYNEQYF	TGTGCCAGCAGTGAAGGGACAGGGTATAACGAGCAGTACTTC
TRBV11-2	-	-	TRBJ2-7	CASSLIDISYHEQYF	TGTGCCAGCAGCTTAATCGATATTAGCTACCACGAGCAGTACTTC
TRBV2	-	-	TRBJ2-7	CASSEEAGSYEQYF	TGTGCCAGCAGTGAAGAGGCAGGATCCTACGAGCAGTACTTC
TRBV11-3	-	once	TRBJ1-5	CASSLSQGGQPQHF	TGTGCCAGCAGCTTATCCCAGGGTGGTCAGCCCCAGCATTTT
TRBV5-5	-	-	TRBJ1-1	CASSLRQGEPEAFF	TGTGCCAGCAGCTTGAGGCAGGGTGAACCTGAAGCTTTCTTT